Below, 11 T cell receptor beta chains from the same sample are listed, as sequenced in a study of shared clonotypes between healthy human individuals. Measured with immunoSEQ multiplex PCR; TCRdb has only the in-frame clones, and not every one. The sample includes 2 million to 2.5 million clones, 90% to 95% seen only once; the top ten take under 0.45%. Sequenced input: naive CD4+ T cells from PBMCs. Subset given: CD45RA+ positively selected. These receptors all come from a man aged 18 to 30 in good health. Some clones in this sample may be carry-over from other donors' samples.

V usage is TRBV7-3 and J usage is TRBJ2-5, with unresolved D. CDR1 is SGHTA and CDR2 is FQGTGA in the germline V gene. V gave up 2 bases and J gave up 4 bases, with 14 bases separating them. This CDR3 comprises 15 residues. In DNA, the CDR3 is TGTGCCAGCAGCTTAGGAGCTGGCTTGCTAGAGACCCAGTACTTC. It is translated as CASSLGAGLLETQYF.

V and J are TRBV19 and TRBJ2-3; D is uncertain. V lost 8 bases to trimming and J lost 0 bases, with 15 bases between them. The CDR3 loop spans 15 amino acids. Germline values: CDR1 LNHDA, CDR2 SQIVND (reference sequence). The DNA of the CDR3 is TGTGCCAGTTGCGACCGTCCCGCTAGCACAGATACGCAGTATTTT. Its translation: CASCDRPASTDTQYF.

The CDR3 coding sequence is TGCGCCAGCAGCTTGGGTCTAGCGGATATCTCCTACGAGCAGTACTTC. This encodes CASSLGLADISYEQYF. The rearrangement uses TRBV5-1 and TRBJ2-7; 7 bases are shared with TRBD2. This CDR3 is built from 16 residues. The V gene end was trimmed by 0 bases and the J gene end by 0 bases; junction bases not matched to a gene: 6. CDR1 is SGHRS, CDR2 YFSETQ, per germline.

The chain is built from TRBV5-1 and TRBJ2-7; 8 bases map to TRBD2. Trimming took 4 bases from V and 5 from J; bases not matched to a gene: 8. Germline V lookup: CDR1 SGHRS, CDR2 YFSETQ. The CDR3 loop spans 14 amino acids. The CDR3 loop reads CASSTGGSRDEQYF. The CDR3 nucleotides read TGCGCCAGCAGCACGGGAGGGAGTCGCGACGAGCAGTACTTC.

This sequence joins TRBV29-1 and TRBJ2-4, with TRBD1 identical over 7 bases. With V trimmed by 5 bases and J by 2 bases, 6 bases remained unmatched. Looked up from germline, CDR1 is SQVTM and CDR2 is ANQGSEA. There are 14 residues in the CDR3. DNA for the CDR3: TGCAGCGTTACCCGACAGGGAACCAAAAACATTCAGTACTTC. Translation: CSVTRQGTKNIQYF.

The V and J genes are TRBV5-1 and TRBJ1-2; TRBD1 matches 7 bases. This CDR3 has 14 residues. Germline trimming cut 5 bases from V and 5 bases from J; bases unmatched to any gene: 9. CDR1 and CDR2 from the germline V gene are SGHRS and YFSETQ. In nucleotides, the CDR3 is TGCGCCAGCAGACCCGGGACAGACCAATATGGCTACACCTTC. Translating it yields CASRPGTDQYGYTF.

The chain's CDR3 is CAWSDAKVYTF. The CDR3 DNA reads TGTGCCTGGAGTGATGCGAAGGTATACACCTTC. This chain uses TRBV30 with TRBJ1-2; D is uncertain. Germline V gene data show CDR1 as GTSNPN and CDR2 as SVGIG (reference sequence). With 1 base removed from V and 11 bases from J, the gap between germline ends came to 11 bases. The CDR3 totals 11 residues.

The rearrangement uses TRBV6-5 and TRBJ2-1, with 8 bases matching TRBD1. The ends lost 7 bases at V and 6 bases at J; junction bases unmatched: 11. Germline CDR1 reads MNHEY; CDR2 reads SVGAGI. The CDR3 is made up of 15 amino acids. The CDR3 loop reads CASTSGRTGINEQFF. The CDR3 DNA is TGTGCCAGCACCTCAGGGCGGACAGGGATCAATGAGCAGTTCTTC.

V and J are TRBV15 and TRBJ1-4; D is uncertain. This CDR3 is built from 15 residues. Germline assignment: CDR1 LNHNV and CDR2 YYDKDF (reference sequence). Trimming stripped 1 base from V and 0 bases from J, with 6 bases between. CDR3 loop: CATSRASTTNEKLFF. CDR3 DNA sequence: TGTGCCACCAGCAGAGCATCTACAACTAATGAAAAACTGTTTTTT.

The V and J genes are TRBV2 and TRBJ1-1; D gene ambiguous. CDR1 is SNHLY and CDR2 is FYNNEI in the germline V gene. V lost 7 bases and J lost 2, with 11 bases in between. The CDR3 length is 13 residues. The DNA for the CDR3 is TGTGCCAGCAAAATTGAAGAAAACACTGAAGCTTTCTTT. This gives the protein CASKIEENTEAFF.

CDR3 nucleotide sequence: TGCGCCAGCAGCCAACCGCTAGCGGGAGGGCCAGATACGCAGTATTTT. Translating gives CASSQPLAGGPDTQYF. V and J are TRBV5-1 and TRBJ2-3, with 12 bases lining up with TRBD2. The CDR3 runs to 16 residues. CDR1 SGHRS and CDR2 YFSETQ come from the germline V gene. The ends lost 4 bases at V and 4 bases at J; junction bases unmatched: 7.